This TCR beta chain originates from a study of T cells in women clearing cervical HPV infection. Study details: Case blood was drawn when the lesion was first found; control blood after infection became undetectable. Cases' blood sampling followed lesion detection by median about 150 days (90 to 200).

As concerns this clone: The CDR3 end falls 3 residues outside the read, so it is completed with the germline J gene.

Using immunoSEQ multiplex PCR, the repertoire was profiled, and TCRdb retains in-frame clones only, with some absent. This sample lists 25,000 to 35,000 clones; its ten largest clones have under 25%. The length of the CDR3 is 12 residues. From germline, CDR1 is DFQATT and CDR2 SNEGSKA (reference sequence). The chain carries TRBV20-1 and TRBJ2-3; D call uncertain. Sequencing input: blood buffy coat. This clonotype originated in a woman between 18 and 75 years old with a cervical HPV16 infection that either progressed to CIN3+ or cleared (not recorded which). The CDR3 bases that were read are TGCAGTGCTAGGGTTGGCCAAGAGACG. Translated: CSARVGQET. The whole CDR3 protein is CSARVGQETQYF.